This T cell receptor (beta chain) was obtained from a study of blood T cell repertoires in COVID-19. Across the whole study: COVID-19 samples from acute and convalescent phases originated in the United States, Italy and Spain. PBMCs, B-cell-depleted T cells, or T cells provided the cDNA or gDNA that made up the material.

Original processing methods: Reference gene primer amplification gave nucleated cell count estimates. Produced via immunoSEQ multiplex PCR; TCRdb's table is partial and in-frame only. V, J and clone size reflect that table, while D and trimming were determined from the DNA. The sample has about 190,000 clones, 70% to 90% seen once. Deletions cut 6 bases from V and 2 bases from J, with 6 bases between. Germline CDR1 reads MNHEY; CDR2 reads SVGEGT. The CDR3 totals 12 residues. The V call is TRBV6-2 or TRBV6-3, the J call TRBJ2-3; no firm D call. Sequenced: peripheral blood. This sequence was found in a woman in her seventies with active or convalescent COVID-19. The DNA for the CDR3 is TGTGCCAGCAGCCGCTACACAGATACGCAGTATTTT. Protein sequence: CASSRYTDTQYF.